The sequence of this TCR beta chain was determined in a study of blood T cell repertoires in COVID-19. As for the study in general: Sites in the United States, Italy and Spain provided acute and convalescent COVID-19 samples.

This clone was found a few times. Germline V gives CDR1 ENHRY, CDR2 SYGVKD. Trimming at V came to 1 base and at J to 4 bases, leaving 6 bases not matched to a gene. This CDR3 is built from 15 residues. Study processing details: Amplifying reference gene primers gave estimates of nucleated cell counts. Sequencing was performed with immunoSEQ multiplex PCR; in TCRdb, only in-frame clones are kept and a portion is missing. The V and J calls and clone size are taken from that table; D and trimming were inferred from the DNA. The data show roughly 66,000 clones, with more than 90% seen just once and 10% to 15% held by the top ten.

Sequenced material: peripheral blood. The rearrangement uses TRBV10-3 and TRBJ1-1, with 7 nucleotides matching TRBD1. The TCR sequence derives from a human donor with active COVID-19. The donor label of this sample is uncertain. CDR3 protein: CAISEFPSGGTEAFF. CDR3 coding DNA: TGTGCCATCAGTGAGTTCCCATCAGGGGGCACTGAAGCTTTCTTT.